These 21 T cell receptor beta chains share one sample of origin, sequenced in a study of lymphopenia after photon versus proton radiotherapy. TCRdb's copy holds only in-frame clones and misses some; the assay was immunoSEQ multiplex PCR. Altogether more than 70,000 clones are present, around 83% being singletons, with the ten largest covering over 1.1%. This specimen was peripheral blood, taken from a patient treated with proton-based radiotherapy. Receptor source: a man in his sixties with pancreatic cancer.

The CDR3 DNA follows: TGTGCCAGCAGTCTAGACAGGGTTGAAAAACTGTTTTTT. Translating gives CASSLDRVEKLFF. The J gene is TRBJ1-4, the V gene TRBV28; TRBD1 aligns across 7 bases. The V and J ends lost 5 bases and 7 bases, in that order; junction bases with no gene match: 4. From germline, CDR1 is MDHEN and CDR2 SYDVKM. The length of the CDR3 is 13 residues.

The chain's CDR3 is CASSYDGGLYNEQFF. For the CDR3, the DNA is TGTGCCAGCAGTTACGACGGGGGACTTTACAATGAGCAGTTCTTC. This chain connects TRBV6-5 to TRBJ2-1; tentatively, D is TRBD2 (6 bases). The V gene's germline CDR1 is MNHEY and CDR2 SVGAGI. CDR3 length: 15 amino acids. Trimming stripped 2 bases from V and 4 bases from J, with 12 bases between.

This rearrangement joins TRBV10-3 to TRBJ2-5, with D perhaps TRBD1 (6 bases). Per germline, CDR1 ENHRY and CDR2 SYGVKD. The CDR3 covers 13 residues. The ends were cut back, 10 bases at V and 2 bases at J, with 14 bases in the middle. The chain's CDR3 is CATSGTRQETQYF. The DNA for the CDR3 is TGTGCCACCTCCGGGACACGTCAAGAGACCCAGTACTTC.

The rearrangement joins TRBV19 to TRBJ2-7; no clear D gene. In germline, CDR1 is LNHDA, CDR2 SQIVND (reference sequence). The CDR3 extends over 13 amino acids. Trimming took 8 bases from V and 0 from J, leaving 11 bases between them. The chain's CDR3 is CASGRSGSYEQYF. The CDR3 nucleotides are TGTGCCAGTGGAAGGTCAGGCTCCTACGAGCAGTACTTC.

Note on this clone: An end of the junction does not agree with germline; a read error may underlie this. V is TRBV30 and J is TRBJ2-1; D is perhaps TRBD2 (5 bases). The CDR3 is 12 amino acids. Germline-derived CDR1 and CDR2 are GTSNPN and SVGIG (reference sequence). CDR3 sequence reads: CAWSVPGNGQFF. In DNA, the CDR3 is TGTGCCTGGAGTGTACCCGGGAATGGGCAGTTCTTC.

DNA of the CDR3: TGTGCCAGCTCACCCACAGATACGCAGTATTTT. Its translation is CASSPTDTQYF. The chain carries TRBV18 and TRBJ2-3; D is undetermined. Trimming took 3 bases from V and 2 from J, leaving 0 bases between them. The CDR3 totals 11 residues. The germline V gene encodes CDR1 KGHSH and CDR2 LQKENI.

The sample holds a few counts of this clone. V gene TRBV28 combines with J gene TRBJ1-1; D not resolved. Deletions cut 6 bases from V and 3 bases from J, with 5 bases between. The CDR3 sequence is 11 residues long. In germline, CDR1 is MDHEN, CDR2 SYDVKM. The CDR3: CASSRDTEAFF. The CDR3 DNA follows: TGTGCCAGCAGCCGGGACACTGAAGCTTTCTTT.

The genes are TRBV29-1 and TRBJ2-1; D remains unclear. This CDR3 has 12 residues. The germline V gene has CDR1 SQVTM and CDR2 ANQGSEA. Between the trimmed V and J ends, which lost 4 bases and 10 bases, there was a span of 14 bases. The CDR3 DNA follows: TGCAGCGTTGGGTATCAGAATATAGAGCAGTTCTTC. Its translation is CSVGYQNIEQFF.

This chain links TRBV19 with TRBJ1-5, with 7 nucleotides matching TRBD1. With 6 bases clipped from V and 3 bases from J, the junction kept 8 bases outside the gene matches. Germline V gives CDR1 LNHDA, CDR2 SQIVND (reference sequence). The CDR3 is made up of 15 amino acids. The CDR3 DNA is TGTGCCAGTAGAAAACAGGGGTGGGACAATCAGCCCCAGCATTTT. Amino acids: CASRKQGWDNQPQHF.

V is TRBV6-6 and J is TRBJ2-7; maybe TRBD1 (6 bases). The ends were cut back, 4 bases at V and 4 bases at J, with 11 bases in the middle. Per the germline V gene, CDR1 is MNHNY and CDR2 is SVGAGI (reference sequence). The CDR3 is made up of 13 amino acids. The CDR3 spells CASSWGQLYEQYF. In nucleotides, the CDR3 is TGTGCCAGCAGTTGGGGACAACTATACGAGCAGTACTTC.

CDR3 sequence reads: CASSDSLGDTQYF. In nucleotides, the CDR3 is TGTGCCAGCAGTGACTCTCTTGGAGATACGCAGTATTTT. The gene calls are TRBV6-4 and TRBJ2-3; the D is unclear. This CDR3 spans 13 amino acids. V lost 0 bases, J lost 5 bases, and 6 bases lay in between. Germline V gene data show CDR1 as MRHNA and CDR2 as SNTAGT.

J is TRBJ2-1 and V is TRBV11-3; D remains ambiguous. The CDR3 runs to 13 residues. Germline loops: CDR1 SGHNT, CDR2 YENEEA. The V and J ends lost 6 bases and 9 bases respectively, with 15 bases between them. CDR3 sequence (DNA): TGTGCCAGCAGTCCCTGGTCCTTGGGTGAGCAGTTCTTC. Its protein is CASSPWSLGEQFF. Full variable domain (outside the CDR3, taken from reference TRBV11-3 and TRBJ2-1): EAGVVQSPRYKIIEKKQPVAFWCNPISGHNTLYWYLQNLGQGPELLIRYENEEAVDDSQLPKDRFSAERLKGVDSTLKIQPAELGDSAVYLCASSPWSLGEQFFGPGTRLTVL.

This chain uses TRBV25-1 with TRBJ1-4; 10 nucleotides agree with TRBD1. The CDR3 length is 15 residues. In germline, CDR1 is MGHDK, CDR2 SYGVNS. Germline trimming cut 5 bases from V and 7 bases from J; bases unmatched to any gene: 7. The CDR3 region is CASSHSGTGVEKLFF. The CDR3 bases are TGTGCCAGCAGTCATAGCGGGACAGGGGTTGAAAAACTGTTTTTT.

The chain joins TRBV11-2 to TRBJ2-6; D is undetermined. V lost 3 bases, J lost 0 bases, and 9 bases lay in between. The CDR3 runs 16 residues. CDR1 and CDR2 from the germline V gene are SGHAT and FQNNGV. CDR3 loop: CASSFPRSSGANVLTF. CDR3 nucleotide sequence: TGTGCCAGCAGCTTCCCCCGGAGCTCTGGGGCCAACGTCCTGACTTTC.

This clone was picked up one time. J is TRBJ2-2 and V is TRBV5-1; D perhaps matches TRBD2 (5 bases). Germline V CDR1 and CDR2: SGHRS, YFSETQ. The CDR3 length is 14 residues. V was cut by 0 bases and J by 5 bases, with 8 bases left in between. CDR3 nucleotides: TGCGCCAGCAGCTTGGCGGGGAAGACCGGGGAGCTGTTTTTT. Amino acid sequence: CASSLAGKTGELFF. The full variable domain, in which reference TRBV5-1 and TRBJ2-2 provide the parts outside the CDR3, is KAGVTQTPRYLIKTRGQQVTLSCSPISGHRSVSWYQQTPGQGLQFLFEYFSETQRNKGNFPGRFSGRQFSNSRSEMNVSTLELGDSALYLCASSLAGKTGELFFGEGSRLTVL.

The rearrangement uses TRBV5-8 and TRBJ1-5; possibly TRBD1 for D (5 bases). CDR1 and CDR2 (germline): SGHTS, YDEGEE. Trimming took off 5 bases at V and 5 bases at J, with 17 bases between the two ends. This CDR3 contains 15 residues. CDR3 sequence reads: CASRPSGAAYQPQHF. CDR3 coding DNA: TGTGCCAGCAGGCCCAGCGGGGCCGCGTATCAGCCCCAGCATTTT.

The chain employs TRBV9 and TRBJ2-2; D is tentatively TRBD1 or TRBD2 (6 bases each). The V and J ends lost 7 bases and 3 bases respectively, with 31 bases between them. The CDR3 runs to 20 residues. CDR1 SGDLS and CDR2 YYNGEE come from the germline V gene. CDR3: CASHPRGDLFAFLDTGELFF. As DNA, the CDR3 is TGTGCCAGCCATCCGAGGGGGGACTTGTTTGCTTTTCTGGACACCGGGGAGCTGTTTTTT.

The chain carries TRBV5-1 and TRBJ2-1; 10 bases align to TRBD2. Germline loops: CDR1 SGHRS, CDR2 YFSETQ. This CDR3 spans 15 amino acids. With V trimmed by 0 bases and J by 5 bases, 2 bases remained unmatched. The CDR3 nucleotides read TGCGCCAGCAGCTTGGTAGCGGGAGGAAACAATGAGCAGTTCTTC. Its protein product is CASSLVAGGNNEQFF.

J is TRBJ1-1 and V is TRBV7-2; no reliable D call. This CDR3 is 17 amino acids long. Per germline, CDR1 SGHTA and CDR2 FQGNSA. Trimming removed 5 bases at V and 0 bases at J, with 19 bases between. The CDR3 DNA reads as TGTGCCAGCAGCATCAAACGGATAGGGTACATGAACACTGAAGCTTTCTTT. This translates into CASSIKRIGYMNTEAFF. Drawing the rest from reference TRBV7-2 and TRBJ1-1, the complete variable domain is GAGVSQSPSNKVTEKGKDVELRCDPISGHTALYWYRQSLGQGLEFLIYFQGNSAPDKSGLPSDRFSAERTGGSVSTLTIQRTQQEDSAVYLCASSIKRIGYMNTEAFFGQGTRLTVV.

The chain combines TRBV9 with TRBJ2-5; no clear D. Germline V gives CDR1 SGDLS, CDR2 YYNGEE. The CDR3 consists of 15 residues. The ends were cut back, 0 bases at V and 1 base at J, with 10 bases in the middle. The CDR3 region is CASSVASGRQETQYF. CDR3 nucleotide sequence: TGTGCCAGCAGCGTAGCCTCGGGCCGCCAAGAGACCCAGTACTTC.

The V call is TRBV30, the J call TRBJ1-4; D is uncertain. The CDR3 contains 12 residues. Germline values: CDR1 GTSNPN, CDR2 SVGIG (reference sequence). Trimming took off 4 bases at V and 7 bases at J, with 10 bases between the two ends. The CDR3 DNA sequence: TGTGCCTGGAATAAGGGCGGTGAAAAACTGTTTTTT. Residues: CAWNKGGEKLFF.